These T cell receptor beta chains were read from a single sample in a study of technical replicates of blood from a few donors. Data came from immunoSEQ multiplex PCR; TCRdb stores just in-frame clones and leaves some out. Here the sample spans about 74,000 clones, over 90% being singletons. Material for sequencing was T cells isolated from PBMCs. The receptors shown here come from a human donor in good health. Each CDR3 is given with its conserved first and last residue. Each record gives: D gene, J gene, clone size, V gene, CDR3 DNA, CDR3 protein. A D gene is named only where the DNA matches it firmly. Clone size appears in some rows only: once, few, many, or a class for an expanded clone.

>-|TRBJ2-7|-|TRBV5-6
TGTGCCAGCAGTCGGACCGGCGGGACAGCGACCTACGAGCAGTACTTC
CASSRTGGTATYEQYF
>-|TRBJ1-1|-|TRBV6-5
TGTGCCAGCAGCCGCCGGGAGTCAAAGAACACTGAAGCTTTCTTT
CASSRRESKNTEAFF
>-|TRBJ1-3|-|TRBV5-6
TGTGCCAGCAGCTTCCCCCGGACAGCCTCTGGAAACACCATATATTTT
CASSFPRTASGNTIYF
>-|TRBJ2-2|-|TRBV2
TGTGCCAGCAGTTTCATACTTATCGCGAACACCGGGGAGCTGTTTTTT
CASSFILIANTGELFF
>-|TRBJ1-1|-|TRBV6-1
TGTGCCAGCAGTGAAGAATGGGGGGAGACTGAAGCTTTCTTT
CASSEEWGETEAFF
>-|TRBJ2-2|-|TRBV30
TGTGCCTTCCGAGGGGACACGAACACCGGGGAGCTGTTTTTT
CAFRGDTNTGELFF
>TRBD2|TRBJ2-3|-|TRBV29-1
TGCAGCGGCGGACTAGCGGGTATTTTTTCTAGCACAGATACGCAGTATTTT
CSGGLAGIFSSTDTQYF
>-|TRBJ1-2|-|TRBV10-3
TGTGCCATCAGTGACCCGTTGAGGGGGTCATATGGCTACACCTTC
CAISDPLRGSYGYTF
>-|TRBJ2-5|-|TRBV13
TGTGCCAGCAGTCTCGGACAGTCCCAAGAGACCCAGTACTTC
CASSLGQSQETQYF
>-|TRBJ2-7|once|TRBV27
TGTGCCAGCAGTTTCACGGGTGGCGGTTACGAGCAGTACTTC
CASSFTGGGYEQYF
>-|TRBJ2-3|once|TRBV5-4
TGTGCCAGCAGCTTGGACAGTTTGGTTCAGACAGATACGCAGTATTTT
CASSLDSLVQTDTQYF
>TRBD1|TRBJ1-6|-|TRBV11-2
TGTGCCAGCAGCCCGGGGACAGGGGGGTATAATTCACCCCTCCACTTT
CASSPGTGGYNSPLHF
>TRBD1|TRBJ2-7|-|TRBV18
TGTGCCAGCTCACCACCGGACAGGACGTGGGTCGAGCAGTACTTC
CASSPPDRTWVEQYF
>TRBD1|TRBJ2-7|once|TRBV5-1
TGCGCCAGCAGCTTGGGGGGGACAGCTACCTACGAGCAGTACTTC
CASSLGGTATYEQYF
>TRBD2|TRBJ2-7|-|TRBV5-4
TGTGCCAGCAGCTCACCCACAGGGAGTCTAGCGGGGAGCTCCTCCTACGAGCAGTACTTC
CASSSPTGSLAGSSSYEQYF
>-|TRBJ2-7|-|TRBV19
TGTGCCAGTAGTACCAGGACAAACTCCTACGAGCAGTACTTC
CASSTRTNSYEQYF
>-|TRBJ2-1|-|TRBV11-2
TGTGCCAGCAGCTCTAGTACCCATTACCATGAGCAGTTCTTC
CASSSSTHYHEQFF
>TRBD2|TRBJ2-2|-|TRBV5-1
TGCGCCAGCAGCTTGGCAACTAGCGGGAACACCGGGGAGCTGTTTTTT
CASSLATSGNTGELFF
>TRBD1|TRBJ1-2|-|TRBV6-1
TGTGCCAGCAGTGATCCGGGACAGGGGGCATCTGGCTACACCTTC
CASSDPGQGASGYTF
>-|TRBJ1-6|-|TRBV19
TGTGCCAGTAGTATCGGGGACAAAAACCCCTATAATTCACCCCTCCACTTT
CASSIGDKNPYNSPLHF
>-|TRBJ2-1|-|TRBV6-6
TGTGCCAGCAGTTACTCGATCGGGAAGGACAATGAGCAGTTCTTC
CASSYSIGKDNEQFF
>TRBD1|TRBJ2-7|-|TRBV28
TGTGCCAGCAAGGTAGGGACAGTTTCCTACGAGCAGTACTTC
CASKVGTVSYEQYF
>-|TRBJ2-2|once|TRBV7-2
TGTGCCAGCAGCTTAGTTCTGGGGCCCACCGGGGAGCTGTTTTTT
CASSLVLGPTGELFF
>TRBD1|TRBJ1-4|-|TRBV19
TGTGCCAGCTCGATACAGGGGAGGAGGGATGAAAAACTGTTTTTT
CASSIQGRRDEKLFF
>-|TRBJ1-5|-|TRBV6-1
TGTGCCAGCAGTGAAGGTAGGTGGTCGGACAGCGCACCTAATAGCAATCAGCCCCAGCATTTT
CASSEGRWSDSAPNSNQPQHF
>-|TRBJ1-1|-|TRBV4-2
TGTGCCAGCAGCCAATTCATACTACAGGGAATTAATGAAGCTTTCTTT
CASSQFILQGINEAFF
>-|TRBJ1-1|once|TRBV5-6
TGTGCCAGCAGCTTTTTTCGGGGAATGACTGAAGCTTTCTTT
CASSFFRGMTEAFF
>TRBD1|TRBJ2-7|-|TRBV28
TGTGCCAGCAGTTTACCCGGGACAGGCTCCTACGAGCAGTACTTC
CASSLPGTGSYEQYF
>-|TRBJ2-3|-|TRBV10-1
TGCGCCAGCAGTGAGTTTGTCTTTGATACGCAGTATTTT
CASSEFVFDTQYF
>TRBD2|TRBJ2-1|-|TRBV28
TGTGCCAGCAGTTATCCTGCTAGCGGGAATGAGTTCTTC
CASSYPASGNEFF
>-|TRBJ1-2|once|TRBV5-6
TGTGCCAGCAGCTATACGGACTATGGCTACACCTTC
CASSYTDYGYTF
>TRBD1|TRBJ1-4|-|TRBV7-8
TGTGCCAGCAGCCTCCCTAATTCCGGGACAGGCACCGAAAAACTGTTTTTT
CASSLPNSGTGTEKLFF
>-|TRBJ1-1|once|TRBV6-6
TGTGCCAGCAATTCTCGGACAATGAACACTGAAGCTTTCTTT
CASNSRTMNTEAFF
>TRBD2|TRBJ2-1|-|TRBV7-9
TGTGCCAGCAGCTTAGCTACGGGACTAGCGGGTGAGCAGTTCTTC
CASSLATGLAGEQFF
>-|TRBJ1-5|-|TRBV10-3
TGTGCCATCAGTGAGGTCCCAGGGAGCAATCAGCCCCAGCATTTT
CAISEVPGSNQPQHF
>TRBD2|TRBJ2-3|once|TRBV4-2
TGTGCCAGCAGCCTATTACTAGCGGCAGATACGCAGTATTTT
CASSLLLAADTQYF
>-|TRBJ2-1|-|TRBV6-5
TGTGCCAGCAGAACCGCACAGGGTAATGAGCAGTTCTTC
CASRTAQGNEQFF
>TRBD1|TRBJ2-5|-|TRBV5-4
TGTGCCAGCACTTCGCGGGGACAGGGAAAGGAGACCCAGTACTTC
CASTSRGQGKETQYF
>TRBD2|TRBJ2-2|-|TRBV4-1
TGCGCCAGCAGCCCGACTAGCGGGAGGCACGGGGAGCTGTTTTTT
CASSPTSGRHGELFF
>-|TRBJ1-1|-|TRBV7-2
TGTGCCAGCAGCTTTGGTAGAGACACTGAAGCTTTCTTT
CASSFGRDTEAFF
>TRBD1|TRBJ2-1|-|TRBV11-2
TGTGCCAGCAGCTTCCTCCGGCAGGGGGTTTACAATGAGCAGTTCTTC
CASSFLRQGVYNEQFF
>TRBD1|TRBJ1-2|-|TRBV23-1
TGCGCCAGCCCAAGGACAGGGGTGCGCGGCTACACCTTC
CASPRTGVRGYTF